These 17 T cell receptor beta chains were sequenced from one sample in a study of blood T cells in healthy people across ages. The use of a sample-barcoded 5' primer and a J-beta primer mix characterized a second PCR of 7 to 11 cycles. TCRdb re-derived calls from the 5' RACE reads in MiXCR, one entry per CDR3 protein. In the table there are around 1.1 million distinct CDR3 sequences, more than 30% of which are singletons. The specimen sequenced was blood. These receptors were obtained from a man aged 18 to 30 in good health.

The rearrangement joins TRBV7-9 to TRBJ2-7; D possibly matches TRBD1 or TRBD2 (5 bases each). The J call could be wrong; TRBJ2-5 is a better fit for the DNA end. Germline V CDR1 and CDR2: SEHNR, FQNEAQ (reference sequence). The CDR3 consists of 13 residues. CDR3 in amino acids: CASRDGGPETQYF. The CDR3 region has the DNA TGTGCCAGCAGAGATGGGGGACCGGAGACCCAGTACTTC.

V usage is TRBV6-2 or TRBV6-3 and J usage is TRBJ2-3; 8 bases map to TRBD1. V was pared by 4 bases and J by 3 bases, with 9 bases of the junction left unmatched. CDR1 and CDR2 (germline): MNHEY, SVGEGT. The CDR3 spans 16 residues. The CDR3 nucleotides are TGTGCCAGCAGTTCATTCCGGACAGGGTGGACAGATACGCAGTATTTT. Encoded protein: CASSSFRTGWTDTQYF.

This clonotype came up a few times. This chain links TRBV20-1 with TRBJ2-7; 7 positions agree with TRBD1. Per the germline V gene, CDR1 is DFQATT and CDR2 is SNEGSKA (reference sequence). This CDR3 region has 14 residues. Trimming removed 6 bases from V and 1 base from J; junction bases left unmatched: 9. CDR3 coding DNA: TGCAGTGCCCTCGACAGGGTGTTGTCCTACGAGCAGTACTTC. Encoded protein: CSALDRVLSYEQYF.

The chain is built from TRBV4-3 and TRBJ2-2; 7 bases are shared with TRBD1. Germline trimming cut 3 bases from V and 0 bases from J; bases unmatched to any gene: 7. Germline lookup yields CDR1 LGHNA and CDR2 YSLEER. The CDR3 is 17 residues long. The CDR3 DNA is TGCGCCAGCAGCCAGAGGGTGGGACAGACGAACACCGGGGAGCTGTTTTTT. This gives the protein CASSQRVGQTNTGELFF.

This clonotype was counted only a few times. The V gene is TRBV7-2, the J gene TRBJ1-2; perhaps TRBD1 as D (5 bases). Germline CDR1 is SGHTA and CDR2 is FQGNSA. This CDR3 comprises 16 residues. V lost 3 bases to trimming and J lost 2 bases, with 16 bases between them. The CDR3 spells CASSFTGDSGNYGYTF. CDR3 coding DNA: TGTGCCAGCAGCTTTACCGGCGACAGCGGAAACTATGGCTACACCTTC.

As concerns this clonotype: At one end the junction does not follow the germline gene, possibly because of a read error. The chain combines TRBV10-3 with TRBJ2-7; D is ambiguous. The CDR3 covers 12 residues. CDR1 is ENHRY, CDR2 SYGVKD, per germline. The CDR3 sequence: CASSEKYSEQYF. Written as DNA, the CDR3 is TGTGCCAGCAGTGAAAAGTACTCCGAGCAGTACTTC.

This clonotype appeared many times. The chain carries TRBV24-1 and TRBJ2-5; 11 bases are shared with TRBD2. The CDR3 spans 18 residues. The germline V gene has CDR1 KGHDR and CDR2 SFDVKD. V lost 4 bases and J lost 7; bases outside the gene matches: 16. The DNA for the CDR3 is TGTGCCACCAGTGACCCCCGACTAGCGGGGTCGGCAAAGTTGACCCAGTACTTC. The encoded protein is CATSDPRLAGSAKLTQYF.

CDR3: CASSLANGGYTF. CDR3 nucleotide sequence: TGTGCCAGCAGCTTAGCTAATGGAGGCTACACCTTC. The rearrangement joins TRBV7-2 to TRBJ1-2; D ambiguous. This CDR3 spans 12 amino acids. Germline loops: CDR1 SGHTA, CDR2 FQGNSA. Deletions cut 0 bases from V and 8 bases from J, with 7 bases between.

The CDR3 spells CASASWGGDGYTF. CDR3 bases: TGCGCCAGCGCCTCGTGGGGCGGAGATGGCTACACCTTC. The gene calls are TRBV4-3 and TRBJ1-2; weak D call: TRBD1 (5 bases). The ends were cut back, 8 bases at V and 6 bases at J, with 16 bases in the middle. This CDR3 has 13 amino acids. Germline CDR1 and CDR2: LGHNA and YSLEER.

The chain couples TRBV28 to TRBJ2-7; TRBD1 aligns across 9 bases. There are 15 residues in the CDR3. Germline CDR1 is MDHEN and CDR2 is SYDVKM. The J segment lost 5 bases and the V segment lost 5 bases, leaving 10 bases of the junction unmatched. The DNA for the CDR3 is TGTGCCAGCAGTCCTTGGGACAGGGACACCGACGAGCAGTACTTC. Translation: CASSPWDRDTDEQYF.

This clonotype was seen more than once but under ten times. V gene TRBV5-1 combines with J gene TRBJ2-1; 8 bases align to TRBD1. J was trimmed by 8 bases and V by 0 bases; bases with no gene match: 7. This CDR3 has 15 residues. Germline loops: CDR1 SGHRS, CDR2 YFSETQ. The CDR3 DNA follows: TGCGCCAGCAGCTTGGCGGACAGGGAAATGGATGAGCAGTTCTTC. It is translated as CASSLADREMDEQFF.

This chain links TRBV20-1 with TRBJ2-7; unclear D gene. V was trimmed by 3 bases and J by 0 bases, leaving 15 bases between them. The germline CDR1 and CDR2 sequences are DFQATT and SNEGSKA (reference sequence). This CDR3 has 15 amino acids. CDR3 amino acids: CSARARGRDSYEQYF. CDR3 nucleotide sequence: TGCAGTGCTAGGGCTCGAGGCAGAGACTCCTACGAGCAGTACTTC.

The chain is built from TRBV15 and TRBJ1-6; the D gene is possibly TRBD1 (6 bases). In germline, CDR1 is LNHNV, CDR2 YYDKDF (reference sequence). There are 16 residues in the CDR3. Trimming pared 6 bases from V and 8 bases from J, leaving 20 bases between. CDR3 protein: CATSLRVRGMHSPLHF. In DNA form, the CDR3 reads TGTGCCACCAGTCTTAGAGTCAGGGGTATGCATTCACCCCTCCACTTT.

This clonotype was recorded a few times. Here the CDR3 DNA reads TGTGCCAGCAGCGTTAGCGGTGACAGCAAAATGATGTTTTTT. It yields the protein CASSVSGDSKMMFF. This chain joins TRBV7-9 and TRBJ2-2; a possible D gene is TRBD2 (6 bases). Germline V CDR1 and CDR2: SEHNR, FQNEAQ (reference sequence). Between the trimmed V and J ends, which lost 5 bases and 15 bases, there was a span of 22 bases. The CDR3 length is 14 residues.

This clonotype turned up a few times. The chain recombines TRBV4-3 with TRBJ2-4; D may correspond to TRBD1 or TRBD2 (5 bases each). The CDR3 has 16 residues. Germline CDR1 LGHNA, CDR2 YSLEER. Trimming took 0 bases from V and 8 from J, leaving 17 bases between them. CDR3 residues: CASSQDRGDLGDIQYF. The CDR3 region has the DNA TGCGCCAGCAGCCAAGATAGAGGGGACCTGGGGGACATTCAGTACTTC.

This clonotype was detected a few times. The chain recombines TRBV25-1 with TRBJ2-7; 11 bases fit TRBD2. J was trimmed by 2 bases and V by 3 bases; bases with no gene match: 6. Germline CDR1 is MGHDK and CDR2 is SYGVNS. The CDR3 runs to 16 residues. Here the CDR3 reads CASSESSGGLTYEQYF. The CDR3, as DNA: TGTGCCAGCAGTGAGTCTAGCGGGGGGCTTACCTACGAGCAGTACTTC.

Comments on this clonotype: The germline gene is not matched at one end of the junction; a read error may be the cause. This chain joins TRBV4-2 and TRBJ2-1; D remains unclear. Germline assignment: CDR1 LGHNA and CDR2 YNFKEQ. This CDR3 is built from 15 residues. The CDR3 loop reads CASSQRTVVYNEQFF. The DNA of the CDR3 is TGTGCTAGCAGCCAAAGGACGGTAGTTTACAATGAGCAGTTCTTC.